This TCR beta chain originates from a study of OX40 agonist ivuxolimab in advanced cancers. For the study at large: Partial responses, seen in three patients, involved one hepatocellular carcinoma and two cutaneous melanomas. Study findings and constraints: In the 0.1-3.0 mg/kg groups, partial responders showed among the lowest expansion. Clones of CD4+ and CD8+ blood T cells grew by week 6 at doses of 0.1 to 3.0 mg/kg.

Libraries were prepared by immunoSEQ multiplex PCR; TCRdb keeps only in-frame clonotypes and omits some of them. Among about 33,000 clones listed, 75% to 90% were seen once. Remarks on this clone: The antigen is not known.

This clonotype was sampled from an adult with an advanced solid tumor such as melanoma, head and neck, liver or kidney cancer. The sample in question was CD4+ or CD8+ T cells sorted from blood, obtained in a trial of the OX40 agonist ivuxolimab.

The CDR3 sequence: CATRLAAFQTEAFF. Written as DNA, the CDR3 is TGTGCCACCAGACTTGCCGCGTTCCAAACTGAAGCTTTCTTT. The genes are TRBV27 and TRBJ1-1; no clear D gene. The CDR3 covers 14 residues. V lost 10 bases and J lost 5, with 20 bases in between. CDR1 is MNHEY, CDR2 SMNVEV, per germline (reference sequence).